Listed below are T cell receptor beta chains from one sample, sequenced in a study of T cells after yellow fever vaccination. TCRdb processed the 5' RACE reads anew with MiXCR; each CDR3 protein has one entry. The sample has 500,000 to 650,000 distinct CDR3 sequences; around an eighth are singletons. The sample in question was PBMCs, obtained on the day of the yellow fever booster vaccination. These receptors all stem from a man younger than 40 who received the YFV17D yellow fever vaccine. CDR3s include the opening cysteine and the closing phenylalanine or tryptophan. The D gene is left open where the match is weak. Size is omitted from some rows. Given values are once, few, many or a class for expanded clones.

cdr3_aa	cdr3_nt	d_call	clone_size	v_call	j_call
CASSTQGSNQPQHF	TGTGCCAGCAGCACGCAGGGGAGCAATCAGCCCCAGCATTTT	-	-	TRBV7-2	TRBJ1-5
CASSWSSYGYTF	TGTGCCAGCAGTTGGAGCAGCTATGGCTACACCTTC	-	few	TRBV28	TRBJ1-2
CSVTPGYTF	TGCAGCGTGACCCCGGGCTACACCTTC	-	-	TRBV29-1	TRBJ1-2
CASSPRSGANTGELFF	TGTGCCAGCAGCCCCCGTAGCGGGGCGAACACCGGGGAGCTGTTTTTT	TRBD2	-	TRBV5-4	TRBJ2-2
CSAGDSAEQYF	TGCAGTGCCGGGGATTCTGCCGAGCAGTACTTC	-	few	TRBV20-1	TRBJ2-7
CSVTGGRGTEAFF	TGCAGCGTGACAGGGGGACGGGGCACTGAAGCTTTCTTT	TRBD1	-	TRBV29-1	TRBJ1-1
CASSSVLAEQFF	TGTGCCAGCAGCTCCGTATTGGCTGAGCAGTTCTTC	-	few	TRBV5-4	TRBJ2-1
CASSLGWGGRNTGELFF	TGTGCCAGCAGCTTAGGATGGGGCGGGAGAAACACCGGGGAGCTGTTTTTT	TRBD2	few	TRBV11-2	TRBJ2-2
CASSLTISGTGSYEQYF	TGTGCCAGCAGCTTAACTATTTCCGGGACAGGGAGCTACGAGCAGTACTTC	TRBD1	-	TRBV7-2	TRBJ2-7
CASSIRQGASYEQYF	TGCGCCAGCAGCATTAGACAGGGGGCGTCCTACGAGCAGTACTTC	TRBD1	-	TRBV5-1	TRBJ2-7
CSARLHRETGSQRGGPQHF	TGCAGTGCTAGATTGCACCGGGAAACCGGGTCCCAACGGGGTGGGCCCCAGCATTTT	-	few	TRBV20-1	TRBJ1-5
CASSLDRAGRSGIQYF	TGTGCCAGCAGCTTAGATCGCGCAGGGCGGTCGGGCATTCAGTACTTC	-	-	TRBV11-2	TRBJ2-4
CATSKSTGVGAGFVGQYF	TGTGCCACCAGCAAATCGACGGGGGTAGGGGCGGGATTCGTCGGGCAGTACTTC	-	few	TRBV15	TRBJ2-7
CASSAMAQETQYF	TGTGCCAGCAGTGCCATGGCCCAAGAGACCCAGTACTTC	-	-	TRBV25-1	TRBJ2-5
CSARDPVTSGTTYEQYF	TGCAGTGCTAGAGATCCCGTGACTAGCGGGACAACCTACGAGCAGTACTTC	TRBD2	-	TRBV20-1	TRBJ2-7
CASSRGQEETQYF	TGTGCCAGCAGTCGCGGACAGGAAGAGACCCAGTACTTC	TRBD1	many	TRBV28	TRBJ2-5
CSVEGQGAYEQYF	TGCAGCGTTGAAGGTCAGGGGGCATACGAGCAGTACTTC	TRBD1	few	TRBV29-1	TRBJ2-7
CASSVRGAGYNEQFF	TGTGCCAGCAGTGTTCGGGGTGCGGGATACAATGAGCAGTTCTTC	-	few	TRBV28	TRBJ2-1
CASSLEVSREQFF	TGTGCCAGCAGCTTAGAGGTTAGCCGGGAGCAGTTCTTC	-	many	TRBV7-2	TRBJ2-1